What follows are 22 T cell receptor beta chains derived from one specimen sequenced in a study of neurological immune-mediated disorders. TCRdb used MiXCR to reprocess the 5' RACE reads, holding one entry per CDR3 protein. Here the sample spans about 50,000 distinct CDR3 sequences, approximately 5.8% being singletons. The sample consisted of CD4+ T cells from blood. These receptors were obtained from a woman aged 18-29 years with multiple sclerosis.

J is TRBJ2-7 and V is TRBV6-5, with TRBD1 matching 10 bases. The CDR3 runs 15 residues. V shed 6 bases, J shed 6 bases, and the junction held 11 bases outside the gene matches. Germline CDR1 MNHEY, CDR2 SVGAGI. The CDR3 nucleotides are TGTGCCAGCAGCCTCGCCAGGACAGGGGGAGGCGAGCAGTACTTC. Translating gives CASSLARTGGGEQYF.

There are a few counts of this clonotype. The CDR3 nucleotides read TGTGCCTGGAGTGTATCAGGGGATCAGCCCCAGCATTTT. Its protein is CAWSVSGDQPQHF. The genes are TRBV30 and TRBJ1-5; tentative D call: TRBD1 (6 bases). Germline V gene lookup returns CDR1 GTSNPN and CDR2 SVGIG (reference sequence). CDR3 length equals 13 residues. Trimming stripped 0 bases from V and 5 bases from J, with 8 bases between.

This clonotype was found many times. V and J are TRBV14 and TRBJ2-5; no reliable D call. The germline V gene has CDR1 SGHDN and CDR2 FVKESK. Between the trimmed V and J ends, which lost 4 bases and 7 bases, there was a span of 13 bases. This CDR3 contains 13 residues. The CDR3 reads CASSLTLKATQYF. CDR3 DNA: TGTGCCAGCAGCCTTACCCTAAAGGCGACCCAGTACTTC.

The table lists this clonotype with many counts. The chain combines TRBV20-1 with TRBJ2-6; D is undetermined. Germline loops: CDR1 DFQATT, CDR2 SNEGSKA (reference sequence). Trimming removed 1 base from V and 0 bases from J, with 10 bases in between. The CDR3 is 16 amino acids. DNA for the CDR3: TGCAGTGCTAGAGGCCGACTGGGCTCTGGGGCCAACGTCCTGACTTTC. As protein: CSARGRLGSGANVLTF.

In its sample, this clonotype was seen many times. This chain links TRBV20-1 with TRBJ1-5; 10 bases line up with TRBD1. J lost 4 bases, V lost 0 bases, and 6 bases had no gene match. This CDR3 comprises 16 residues. Germline CDR1 reads DFQATT; CDR2 reads SNEGSKA (reference sequence). CDR3 amino acids: CSARDKGDRGNQPQHF. The CDR3 coding sequence is TGCAGTGCTAGAGATAAGGGGGACAGGGGAAATCAGCCCCAGCATTTT.

At least ten counts were recorded for this clonotype. The chain employs TRBV6-6 and TRBJ1-2; no clear D. CDR1 is MNHNY, CDR2 SVGAGI, per germline (reference sequence). The germline V and J ends were trimmed by 2 bases and 1 base, with 8 bases remaining between them. The CDR3 sequence is 14 residues long. The CDR3 spells CASSYSGDNYGYTF. Here the CDR3 DNA reads TGTGCCAGCAGTTACAGCGGAGATAACTATGGCTACACCTTC.

The chain is built from TRBV5-1 and TRBJ2-5; the D is unclear. CDR3 length: 12 residues. V lost 4 bases, J lost 1 base, and 5 bases lay in between. Germline V gene lookup returns CDR1 SGHRS and CDR2 YFSETQ. In nucleotides, the CDR3 is TGCGCCAGCAGCCTACCCCAAGAGACCCAGTACTTC. It translates to CASSLPQETQYF.

This clonotype was seen at least ten times. The chain recombines TRBV20-1 with TRBJ2-3; D not certain. CDR3 length equals 15 residues. V lost 5 bases and J lost 3, with 18 bases in between. CDR1 is DFQATT, CDR2 SNEGSKA, per germline (reference sequence). The CDR3 reads CSAPRVGLGTDTQYF. The CDR3 DNA follows: TGCAGTGCTCCCAGAGTCGGTTTGGGGACAGATACGCAGTATTTT.

This clonotype was seen at least ten times. The rearrangement links TRBV20-1 to TRBJ1-2; tentatively, D is TRBD1 (6 bases). This CDR3 is 14 amino acids long. Trimming took off 6 bases at V and 4 bases at J, with 18 bases between the two ends. The germline gives CDR1 DFQATT, CDR2 SNEGSKA (reference sequence). The CDR3 loop reads CSAQNREGGYGYTF. CDR3 DNA sequence: TGCAGTGCACAGAACAGGGAGGGAGGCTATGGCTACACCTTC.

In its sample, this clonotype was seen many times. The chain recombines TRBV11-2 with TRBJ2-5; 8 bases map to TRBD2. The CDR3 contains 16 residues. Germline trimming cut 4 bases from V and 4 bases from J; bases unmatched to any gene: 11. CDR1 SGHAT and CDR2 FQNNGV come from the germline V gene. This chain's CDR3 is CASSSGGGGSGETQYF. CDR3 nucleotides: TGTGCCAGCAGCTCCGGGGGGGGAGGAAGCGGAGAGACCCAGTACTTC.

This clonotype was seen ten or more times. The rearrangement links TRBV11-2 to TRBJ2-3, with no clear D. V was cut by 1 base and J by 7 bases, with 6 bases left in between. Germline V gives CDR1 SGHAT, CDR2 FQNNGV. The CDR3 extends over 12 amino acids. In DNA, the CDR3 is TGTGCCAGCAGCTTAGGGTGGTATACGCAGTATTTT. Protein: CASSLGWYTQYF.

This clonotype was picked up many times. This chain joins TRBV5-1 and TRBJ1-1; 7 bases line up with TRBD1. This CDR3 comprises 14 residues. Germline V lookup: CDR1 SGHRS, CDR2 YFSETQ. The ends lost 7 bases at V and 4 bases at J; junction bases unmatched: 10. CDR3 sequence: CASGKDRVGTEAFF. The DNA of the CDR3 is TGCGCCAGCGGGAAAGACAGGGTTGGCACTGAAGCTTTCTTT. The variable domain in full, completed from reference TRBV5-1 and TRBJ1-1, reads KAGVTQTPRYLIKTRGQQVTLSCSPISGHRSVSWYQQTPGQGLQFLFEYFSETQRNKGNFPGRFSGRQFSNSRSEMNVSTLELGDSALYLCASGKDRVGTEAFFGQGTRLTVV.

The table lists this clonotype with many counts. CDR3 coding DNA: TGCAGTGCTAGAGATTTTCGGACTAGCGGGAGCCCCTACAATGAGCAGTTCTTC. Translating it yields CSARDFRTSGSPYNEQFF. The chain recombines TRBV20-1 with TRBJ2-1, with 13 bases aligning to TRBD2. The length of the CDR3 is 18 residues. The trim removed 0 bases at V and 2 bases at J, leaving 7 bases unmatched. Germline CDR1 is DFQATT and CDR2 is SNEGSKA (reference sequence).

This clonotype was seen many times. This rearrangement joins TRBV10-3 to TRBJ2-7; 7 nucleotides agree with TRBD2. Germline V gene data show CDR1 as ENHRY and CDR2 as SYGVKD. There are 16 residues in the CDR3. The junction had 9 bases not matched to a gene; V was cut back by 3 bases and J by 1 base. Here the CDR3 reads CAISDSGGVRSYEQYV. CDR3 DNA: TGTGCCATCAGTGATTCTGGGGGGGTTAGGTCCTACGAGCAGTACGTC.

This clonotype was seen repeatedly, ten times or more. As DNA, the CDR3 is TGTGCCAGCAGTAACCGGGACAGGGGCAACACTGAAGCTTTCTTT. Translation: CASSNRDRGNTEAFF. V gene TRBV12-3 or TRBV12-4 combines with J gene TRBJ1-1, with TRBD1 matching 10 bases. Trimming cost V 5 bases and J 2 bases; bases outside gene matches: 5. The length of the CDR3 is 15 residues.

The sample holds many counts of this clonotype. CDR3 in DNA: TGTGCCAGCAGGTCGGACACCGGGTTAGGCACCGGGGAGCTGTTTTTT. As protein: CASRSDTGLGTGELFF. The V call is TRBV7-3, the J call TRBJ2-2, with D possibly being TRBD1 (5 bases). The CDR3 contains 16 residues. Deletions cut 6 bases from V and 4 bases from J, with 18 bases between. CDR1 is SGHTA and CDR2 is FQGTGA in the germline V gene.

This clonotype appeared many times. The chain links TRBV7-2 to TRBJ2-1, with TRBD2 identical over 7 bases. CDR1 is SGHTA, CDR2 FQGNSA, per germline. The CDR3 runs 15 residues. After removal of 2 bases from V and 0 bases from J, the junction contained 1 base not matched to a gene. As DNA, the CDR3 is TGTGCCAGCAGCTTAAGCGGGATCTCCTACAATGAGCAGTTCTTC. This encodes CASSLSGISYNEQFF.

This clonotype was observed many times. V gene TRBV7-2 combines with J gene TRBJ2-5, with D possibly TRBD2 on 6 matching bases. The germline V and J ends were trimmed by 2 bases and 13 bases, with 20 bases remaining between them. This CDR3 has 14 amino acids. Germline V gene sequence: CDR1 SGHTA, CDR2 FQGNSA. CDR3 sequence reads: CASSLSASAGSWYF. The DNA of the CDR3 is TGTGCCAGCAGCTTATCGGCTAGCGCCGGCTCCTGGTACTTC.

This clonotype was observed many times. This chain joins TRBV9 and TRBJ2-3, with 10 bases that match TRBD1. Germline V gene sequence: CDR1 SGDLS, CDR2 YYNGEE. The length of the CDR3 is 15 residues. V shed 4 bases and J 4 bases; nucleotides not matched to a gene: 6. CDR3 amino acids: CASSPTGGGPDTQYF. For the CDR3, the DNA is TGTGCCAGCAGCCCGACAGGGGGCGGACCAGATACGCAGTATTTT.

This clonotype was seen many times. This sequence joins TRBV5-1 and TRBJ2-7, with D unresolved. The CDR3 totals 11 residues. CDR1 is SGHRS, CDR2 YFSETQ, per germline. V was clipped by 4 bases and J by 0 bases, with 2 bases between them. Here the CDR3 DNA reads TGCGCCAGCAGCGGCTCCTACGAGCAGTACTTC. This translates into CASSGSYEQYF.

This clonotype has at least ten counts. This sequence joins TRBV20-1 and TRBJ2-3; D is perhaps TRBD1 (6 bases). From germline, CDR1 is DFQATT and CDR2 SNEGSKA (reference sequence). The CDR3 has 16 amino acids. V was cut by 6 bases and J by 5 bases, with 24 bases left in between. DNA for the CDR3: TGCAGTGCGACGAACAGGGAGAGGGTATTCAGAGATACGCAGTATTTT. Translated, it gives CSATNRERVFRDTQYF.

This clonotype was counted ten times or more. The rearrangement links TRBV28 to TRBJ2-7; D may be TRBD1 (6 bases). The CDR3 is 12 residues long. Trimming cost V 8 bases and J 4 bases, with 12 bases left between them. Germline CDR1 reads MDHEN; CDR2 reads SYDVKM. In DNA form, the CDR3 reads TGTGCCAGCCTAGGCAGGGGATACGAGCAGTACTTC. Its protein is CASLGRGYEQYF.